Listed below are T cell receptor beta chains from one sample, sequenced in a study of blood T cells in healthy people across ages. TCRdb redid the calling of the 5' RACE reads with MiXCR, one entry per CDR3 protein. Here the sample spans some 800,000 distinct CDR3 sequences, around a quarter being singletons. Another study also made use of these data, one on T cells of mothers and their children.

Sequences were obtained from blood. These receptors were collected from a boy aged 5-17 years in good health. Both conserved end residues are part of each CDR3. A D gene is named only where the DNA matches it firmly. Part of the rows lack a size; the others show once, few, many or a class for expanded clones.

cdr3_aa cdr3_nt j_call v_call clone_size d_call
CASSLRQTVGELFF TGTGCCAGCAGCCTACGACAGACTGTCGGGGAGCTGTTTTTT TRBJ2-2 TRBV28 NA NA
CASSKNTLAPNQPQHF TGTGCCAGCAGCAAAAACACCTTAGCCCCGAATCAGCCCCAGCATTTT TRBJ1-5 TRBV21-1 NA NA
CACSLVPGYEQYF TGTGCCTGCAGCTTGGTTCCGGGCTACGAGCAGTACTTC TRBJ2-7 TRBV5-4 few NA
CASSLTVSSDTQYF TGTGCCAGCAGCTTAACGGTTTCGTCAGATACGCAGTATTTT TRBJ2-3 TRBV7-3 NA NA
CASRLKGRTLETQYF TGTGCCAGCAGACTGAAGGGGAGGACTTTGGAGACCCAGTACTTC TRBJ2-5 TRBV28 few NA
CASSVPHTTNEKLFF TGTGCCAGCAGTGTACCCCACACAACTAATGAAAAACTGTTTTTT TRBJ1-4 TRBV28 few NA
CASSPLSGATINYGYTF TGTGCCAGCTCACCATTAAGTGGGGCCACTATTAACTATGGCTACACCTTC TRBJ1-2 TRBV18 few NA
CASSSTSGEIAYEQYF TGTGCCAGCAGCTCTACTAGCGGGGAGATCGCCTACGAGCAGTACTTC TRBJ2-7 TRBV7-2 NA TRBD2
CASSPGTGRNEQYF TGTGCCAGCAGTCCTGGGACAGGGAGGAACGAGCAGTACTTC TRBJ2-7 TRBV7-2 few TRBD1
CAWSKGVSGTEAFF TGTGCCTGGAGTAAAGGGGTTTCGGGGACTGAAGCTTTCTTT TRBJ1-1 TRBV30 NA NA
CASSSRPGQTSYEQYF TGTGCCAGCAGTTCCCGTCCGGGACAGACCTCCTACGAGCAGTACTTC TRBJ2-7 TRBV27 few TRBD1
CASSLTIHPRTTNEKLFF TGTGCCAGCAGTTTAACAATTCACCCCAGAACAACTAATGAAAAACTGTTTTTT TRBJ1-4 TRBV28 NA NA
CSVEKGLETQYF TGCAGCGTTGAGAAGGGTTTAGAGACCCAGTACTTC TRBJ2-5 TRBV29-1 few NA
CSAQILAGGSYEQYF TGCAGTGCCCAGATACTAGCGGGAGGGTCCTACGAGCAGTACTTC TRBJ2-7 TRBV20-1 NA TRBD2
CASTTWGLSYAYGYTF TGTGCCAGCACCACTTGGGGCTTGAGTTACGCCTATGGCTACACCTTC TRBJ1-2 TRBV7-9 NA NA
CASSLGASGDADTQYF TGTGCCAGCAGCTTAGGGGCTAGCGGGGACGCAGATACGCAGTATTTT TRBJ2-3 TRBV7-9 NA TRBD2
CACSRNLVTEAFF TGTGCCTGCAGCCGAAATTTGGTAACTGAAGCTTTCTTT TRBJ1-1 TRBV7-9 few NA
CSVEGSGVYNSPLHF TGCAGCGTTGAGGGTTCGGGTGTTTATAATTCACCCCTCCACTTT TRBJ1-6 TRBV29-1 NA NA
CASSPSPGLGYNEQFF TGTGCCAGCAGTCCCAGTCCAGGGTTGGGATACAATGAGCAGTTCTTC TRBJ2-1 TRBV6-6 NA NA
CASSDSSFGEQFF TGTGCCAGCAGTGACTCCTCCTTCGGGGAGCAGTTCTTC TRBJ2-1 TRBV6-4 NA NA
CASSAGGYIQYF TGTGCCAGCAGTGCAGGGGGGTACATTCAGTACTTC TRBJ2-4 TRBV12-3/TRBV12-4 many NA
CASSLETAYGYTF TGTGCCAGCAGTTTAGAGACAGCCTATGGCTACACCTTC TRBJ1-2 TRBV13 NA NA
CASSWAASYEQYF TGTGCCAGCAGTTGGGCCGCCTCCTACGAGCAGTACTTC TRBJ2-7 TRBV6-2/TRBV6-3 NA NA
CASSLGAGRPETQYF TGTGCCAGCAGCTTAGGGGCGGGGCGCCCAGAGACCCAGTACTTC TRBJ2-5 TRBV7-9 NA NA
CASGLFSQGNQPQHF TGTGCTAGTGGTTTGTTTTCTCAGGGCAATCAGCCCCAGCATTTT TRBJ1-5 TRBV12-5 NA NA
CASSLEAAGVVREAFF TGCGCCAGCAGCTTGGAGGCGGCAGGGGTGGTCAGAGAAGCTTTCTTT TRBJ1-1 TRBV5-1 few NA
CATRKPDYGEADTHYF TGTGCCACCAGAAAGCCTGACTACGGAGAGGCAGATACGCATTATTTT TRBJ2-3 TRBV24-1 NA NA
CSARTGGIYEQYF TGCAGCGCCAGGACAGGGGGCATTTACGAGCAGTACTTC TRBJ2-7 TRBV29-1 NA TRBD1
CASSEGGYTQYF TGTGCCAGCAGTGAAGGAGGGTATACGCAGTATTTT TRBJ2-3 TRBV25-1 NA NA
CATGQGLSETQYF TGTGCCACCGGACAGGGGTTAAGCGAGACCCAGTACTTC TRBJ2-5 TRBV10-3 few TRBD1
CASSLFGTGDYGYTF TGTGCCAGCAGTTTATTTGGGACAGGGGACTATGGCTACACCTTC TRBJ1-2 TRBV27 few TRBD1
CASSLLPGRETQYF TGTGCCAGCAGTTTATTACCGGGAAGGGAGACCCAGTACTTC TRBJ2-5 TRBV27 few NA
CSASVTESYEQYF TGCAGTGCTAGTGTAACGGAATCGTACGAGCAGTACTTC TRBJ2-7 TRBV20-1 few NA
CASSPRLTGNRPEQYF TGTGCCAGCAGTCCTCGCCTAACAGGGAATCGACCCGAGCAGTACTTC TRBJ2-7 TRBV28 NA NA
CASSSRGTYYEQYF TGCGCCAGCAGCTCCAGGGGGACCTACTACGAGCAGTACTTC TRBJ2-7 TRBV5-1 NA TRBD1
CASSDSGEQYF TGTGCCAGCAGTGATTCCGGGGAGCAGTACTTC TRBJ2-7 TRBV25-1 NA NA
CASRRTGTYGYTF TGTGCCAGTAGGCGGACAGGAACTTATGGCTACACCTTC TRBJ1-2 TRBV19 NA TRBD1
CASTRDYSYNEQFF TGTGCCAGCACCCGGGACTATAGCTACAATGAGCAGTTCTTC TRBJ2-1 TRBV3-1 NA TRBD2
CASSRRTDTYEQYF TGTGCCAGCAGCCGCCGGACGGATACCTACGAGCAGTACTTC TRBJ2-7 TRBV7-9 NA NA